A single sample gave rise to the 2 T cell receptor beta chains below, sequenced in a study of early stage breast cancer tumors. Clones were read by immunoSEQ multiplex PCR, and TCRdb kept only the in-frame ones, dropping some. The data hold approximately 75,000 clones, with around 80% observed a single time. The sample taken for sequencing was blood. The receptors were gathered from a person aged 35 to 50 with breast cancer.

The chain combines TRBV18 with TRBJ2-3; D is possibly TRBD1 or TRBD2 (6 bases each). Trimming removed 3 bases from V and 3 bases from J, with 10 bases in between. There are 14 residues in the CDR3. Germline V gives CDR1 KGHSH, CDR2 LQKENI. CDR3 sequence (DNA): TGTGCCAGCTCACCCAAAGGGGGGACAGATACGCAGTATTTT. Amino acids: CASSPKGGTDTQYF.

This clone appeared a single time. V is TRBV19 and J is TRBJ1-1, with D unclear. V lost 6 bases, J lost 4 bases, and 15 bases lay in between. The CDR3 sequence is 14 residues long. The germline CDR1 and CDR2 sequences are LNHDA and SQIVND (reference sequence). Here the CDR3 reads CASSSDGKSTEAFF. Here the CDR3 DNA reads TGTGCCAGTAGCTCGGACGGGAAGAGCACTGAAGCTTTCTTT.